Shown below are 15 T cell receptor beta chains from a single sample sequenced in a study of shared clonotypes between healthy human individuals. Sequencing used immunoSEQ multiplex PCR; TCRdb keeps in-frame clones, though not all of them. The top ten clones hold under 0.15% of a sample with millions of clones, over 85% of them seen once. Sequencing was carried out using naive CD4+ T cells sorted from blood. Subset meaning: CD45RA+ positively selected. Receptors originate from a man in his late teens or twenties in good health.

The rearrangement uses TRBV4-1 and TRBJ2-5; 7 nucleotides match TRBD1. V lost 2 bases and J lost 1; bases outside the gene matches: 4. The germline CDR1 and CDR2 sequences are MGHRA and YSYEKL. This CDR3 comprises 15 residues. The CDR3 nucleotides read TGCGCCAGCAGCCAACCCGACAGGGCCCAAGAGACCCAGTACTTC. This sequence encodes CASSQPDRAQETQYF.

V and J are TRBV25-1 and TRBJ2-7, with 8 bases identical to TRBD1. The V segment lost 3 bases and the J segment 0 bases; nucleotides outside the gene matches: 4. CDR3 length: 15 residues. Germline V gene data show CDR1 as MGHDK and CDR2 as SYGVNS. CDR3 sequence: CASSDTGTGSYEQYF. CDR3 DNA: TGTGCCAGCAGTGATACCGGGACAGGCTCCTACGAGCAGTACTTC.

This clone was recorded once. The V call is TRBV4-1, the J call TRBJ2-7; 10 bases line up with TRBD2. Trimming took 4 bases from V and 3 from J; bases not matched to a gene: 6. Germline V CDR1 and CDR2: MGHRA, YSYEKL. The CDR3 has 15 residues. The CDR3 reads CASSRTSGKIYEQYF. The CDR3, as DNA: TGCGCCAGCAGCCGAACTAGCGGGAAGATCTACGAGCAGTACTTC.

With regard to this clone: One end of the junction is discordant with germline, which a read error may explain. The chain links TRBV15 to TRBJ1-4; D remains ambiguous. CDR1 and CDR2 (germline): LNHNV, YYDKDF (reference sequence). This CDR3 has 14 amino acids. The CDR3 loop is CATSREGAQEKLFF. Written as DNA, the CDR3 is TGTGCCACCAGCCGAGAGGGAGCGCAGGAAAAACTGTTTTTT.

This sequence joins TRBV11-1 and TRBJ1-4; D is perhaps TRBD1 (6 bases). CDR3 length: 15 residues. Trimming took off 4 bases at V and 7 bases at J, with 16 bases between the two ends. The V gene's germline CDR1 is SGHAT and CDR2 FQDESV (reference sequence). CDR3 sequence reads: CASSSQGPAGEKLFF. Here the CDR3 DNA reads TGTGCCAGCAGCTCGCAGGGGCCGGCGGGTGAAAAACTGTTTTTT. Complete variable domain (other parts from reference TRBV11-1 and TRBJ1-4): EAEVAQSPRYKITEKSQAVAFWCDPISGHATLYWYRQILGQGPELLVQFQDESVVDDSQLPKDRFSAERLKGVDSTLKIQPAELGDSAMYLCASSSQGPAGEKLFFGSGTQLSVL.

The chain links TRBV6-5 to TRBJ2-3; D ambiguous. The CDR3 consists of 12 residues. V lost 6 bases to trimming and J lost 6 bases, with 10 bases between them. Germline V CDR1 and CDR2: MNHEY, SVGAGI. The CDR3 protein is CASSSTMDTQYF. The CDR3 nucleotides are TGTGCCAGCAGCAGCACAATGGATACGCAGTATTTT.

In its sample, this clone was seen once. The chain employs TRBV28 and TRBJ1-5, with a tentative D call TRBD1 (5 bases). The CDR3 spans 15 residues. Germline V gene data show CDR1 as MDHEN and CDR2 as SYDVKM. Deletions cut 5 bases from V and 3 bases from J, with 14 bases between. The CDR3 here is CASSPSIGVNQPQHF. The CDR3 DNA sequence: TGTGCCAGCAGTCCCTCTATAGGGGTCAATCAGCCCCAGCATTTT. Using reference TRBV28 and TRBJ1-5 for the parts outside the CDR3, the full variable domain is DVKVTQSSRYLVKRTGEKVFLECVQDMDHENMFWYRQDPGLGLRLIYFSYDVKMKEKGDIPEGYSVSREKKERFSLILESASTNQTSMYLCASSPSIGVNQPQHFGDGTRLSIL.

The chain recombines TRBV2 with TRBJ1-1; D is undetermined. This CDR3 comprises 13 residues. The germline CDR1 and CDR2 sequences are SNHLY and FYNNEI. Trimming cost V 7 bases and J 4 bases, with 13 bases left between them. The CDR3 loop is CASTFVIPTEAFF. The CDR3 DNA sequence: TGTGCCAGCACCTTCGTTATACCCACTGAAGCTTTCTTT.

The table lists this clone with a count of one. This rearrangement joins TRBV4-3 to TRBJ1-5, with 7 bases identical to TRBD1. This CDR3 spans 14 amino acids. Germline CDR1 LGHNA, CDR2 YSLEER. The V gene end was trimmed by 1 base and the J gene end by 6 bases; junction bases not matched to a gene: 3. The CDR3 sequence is CASSQGQGAQPQHF. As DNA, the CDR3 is TGCGCCAGCAGCCAAGGACAGGGAGCTCAGCCCCAGCATTTT.

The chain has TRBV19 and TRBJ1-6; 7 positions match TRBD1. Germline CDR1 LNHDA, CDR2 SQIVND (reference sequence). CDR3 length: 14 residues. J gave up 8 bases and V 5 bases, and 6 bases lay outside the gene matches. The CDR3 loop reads CASSLGQAYSPLHF. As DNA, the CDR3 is TGTGCCAGTAGTCTTGGACAGGCTTATTCACCCCTCCACTTT.

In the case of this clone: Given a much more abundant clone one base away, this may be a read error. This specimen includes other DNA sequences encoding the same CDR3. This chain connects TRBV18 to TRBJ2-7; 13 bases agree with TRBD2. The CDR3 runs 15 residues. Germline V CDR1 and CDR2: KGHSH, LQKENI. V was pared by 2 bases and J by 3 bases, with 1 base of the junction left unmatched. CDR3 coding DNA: TGTGCCAGCTCACCAGGGACTAGCGGGATCTACGAGCAGTACTTC. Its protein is CASSPGTSGIYEQYF.

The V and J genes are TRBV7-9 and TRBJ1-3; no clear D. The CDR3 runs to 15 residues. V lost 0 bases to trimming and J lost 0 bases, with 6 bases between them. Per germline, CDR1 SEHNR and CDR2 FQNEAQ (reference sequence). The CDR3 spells CASSLATSSGNTIYF. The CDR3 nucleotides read TGTGCCAGCAGCTTAGCGACCAGCTCTGGAAACACCATATATTTT.

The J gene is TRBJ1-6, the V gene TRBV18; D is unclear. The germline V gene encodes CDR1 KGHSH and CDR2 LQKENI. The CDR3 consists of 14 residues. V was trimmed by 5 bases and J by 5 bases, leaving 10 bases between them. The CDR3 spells CASSSTEDNSPLHF. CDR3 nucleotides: TGTGCCAGCTCATCGACCGAGGATAATTCACCCCTCCACTTT.

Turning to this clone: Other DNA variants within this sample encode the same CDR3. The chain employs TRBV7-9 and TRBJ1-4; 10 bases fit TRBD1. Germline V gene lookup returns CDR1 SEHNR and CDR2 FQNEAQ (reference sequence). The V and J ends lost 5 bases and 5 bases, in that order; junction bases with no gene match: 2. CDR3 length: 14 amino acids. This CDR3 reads CASSRTGGNEKLFF. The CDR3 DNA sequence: TGTGCCAGCAGCCGGACAGGGGGGAATGAAAAACTGTTTTTT. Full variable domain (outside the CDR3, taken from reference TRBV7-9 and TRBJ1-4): DTGVSQNPRHKITKRGQNVTFRCDPISEHNRLYWYRQTLGQGPEFLTYFQNEAQLEKSRLLSDRFSAERPKGSFSTLEIQRTEQGDSAMYLCASSRTGGNEKLFFGSGTQLSVL.

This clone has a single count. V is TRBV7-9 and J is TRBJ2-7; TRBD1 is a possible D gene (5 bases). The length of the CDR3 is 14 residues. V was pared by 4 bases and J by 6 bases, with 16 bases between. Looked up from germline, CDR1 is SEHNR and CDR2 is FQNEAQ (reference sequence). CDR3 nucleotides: TGTGCCAGCAGCTCCTGGACGACAGCCGGCGAGCAGTACTTC. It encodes CASSSWTTAGEQYF.